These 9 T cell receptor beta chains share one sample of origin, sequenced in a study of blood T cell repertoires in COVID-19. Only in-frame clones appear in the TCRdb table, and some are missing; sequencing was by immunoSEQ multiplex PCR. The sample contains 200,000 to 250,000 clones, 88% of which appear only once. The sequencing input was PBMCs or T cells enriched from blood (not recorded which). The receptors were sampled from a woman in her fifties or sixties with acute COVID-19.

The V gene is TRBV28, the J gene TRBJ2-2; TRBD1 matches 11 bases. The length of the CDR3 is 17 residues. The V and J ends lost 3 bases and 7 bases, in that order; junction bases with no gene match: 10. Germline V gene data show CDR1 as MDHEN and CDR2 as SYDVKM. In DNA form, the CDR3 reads TGTGCCAGCAGTTTGACTAGAGGGACAGGGGGGGTCGGGGAGCTGTTTTTT. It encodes CASSLTRGTGGVGELFF.

CDR3 sequence (DNA): TGTGCCAGCAGCCACCTGCAGAGGAGCACAGATACGCAGTATTTT. Translating it yields CASSHLQRSTDTQYF. This chain links TRBV5-6 with TRBJ2-3; unclear D gene. Trimming took 4 bases from V and 0 from J, leaving 12 bases between them. The CDR3 length is 15 residues. Germline CDR1 SGHDT, CDR2 YYEEEE.

CDR3: CASSTASTGGALNEQFF. CDR3 coding DNA: TGTGCCAGCAGCACCGCTTCAACAGGGGGCGCCCTGAATGAGCAGTTCTTC. V usage is TRBV28 and J usage is TRBJ2-1, with TRBD1 matching over 9 bases. J gave up 7 bases and V 6 bases, and 16 bases lay outside the gene matches. Germline V gives CDR1 MDHEN, CDR2 SYDVKM. This CDR3 has 17 residues.

The CDR3: CASSPTGEVREQYF. The CDR3 nucleotides are TGTGCCAGCAGCCCCACAGGGGAGGTGCGCGAGCAGTACTTC. This sequence joins TRBV9 and TRBJ2-7; the D gene is possibly TRBD1 (7 bases). The CDR3 extends over 14 amino acids. V lost 4 bases and J 6 bases, leaving 17 bases between the germline ends. Germline assignment: CDR1 SGDLS and CDR2 YYNGEE.

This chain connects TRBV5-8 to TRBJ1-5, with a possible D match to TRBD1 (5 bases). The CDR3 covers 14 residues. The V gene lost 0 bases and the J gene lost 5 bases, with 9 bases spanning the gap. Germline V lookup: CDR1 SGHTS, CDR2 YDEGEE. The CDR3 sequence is CASSLAQGYQPQHF. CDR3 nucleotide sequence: TGTGCCAGCAGCTTGGCGCAGGGCTATCAGCCCCAGCATTTT.

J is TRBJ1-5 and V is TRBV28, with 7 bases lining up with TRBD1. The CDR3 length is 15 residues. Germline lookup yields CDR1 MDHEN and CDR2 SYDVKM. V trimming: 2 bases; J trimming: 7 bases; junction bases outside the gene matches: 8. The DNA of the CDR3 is TGTGCCAGCAGTTTAAAGGGGGCTATCAGGCAGCCCCAGCATTTT. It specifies CASSLKGAIRQPQHF.

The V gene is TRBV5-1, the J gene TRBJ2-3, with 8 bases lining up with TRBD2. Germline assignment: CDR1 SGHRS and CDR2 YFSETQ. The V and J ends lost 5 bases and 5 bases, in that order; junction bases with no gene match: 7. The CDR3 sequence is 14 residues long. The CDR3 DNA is TGCGCCAGCAGTAGGAGCGGGAGCGAAGATACGCAGTATTTT. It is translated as CASSRSGSEDTQYF.

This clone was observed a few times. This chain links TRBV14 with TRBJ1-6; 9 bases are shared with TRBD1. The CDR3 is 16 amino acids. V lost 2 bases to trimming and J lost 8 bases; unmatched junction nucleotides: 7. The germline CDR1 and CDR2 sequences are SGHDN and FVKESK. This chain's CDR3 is CASSQSPGQGHSPLHF. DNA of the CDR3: TGTGCCAGCAGCCAATCCCCGGGACAGGGTCATTCACCCCTCCACTTT.

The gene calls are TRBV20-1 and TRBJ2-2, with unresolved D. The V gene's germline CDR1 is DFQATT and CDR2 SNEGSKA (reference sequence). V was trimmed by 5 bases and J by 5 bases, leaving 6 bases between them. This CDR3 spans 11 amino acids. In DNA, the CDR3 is TGCAGTGCTGCGCGTACCGGGGAGCTGTTTTTT. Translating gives CSAARTGELFF.